Each of the 26 T cell receptor beta chains below was sequenced from the same sample in a study of blood T cell repertoires in COVID-19 (dated by TCRdb to about 2020). Library preparation employed the immunoSEQ multiplex PCR assay. The immuneACCESS repertoire file appears here via TCRdb, limited to in-frame rearrangements. These files lack a portion of the clones; in checked studies, under half of the deficit traces to unresolved V genes, and the cause of the others is not known. The sample table holds about 130,000 clones, of which nearly 90% were seen once. Clones ranked in the top ten supply 0.95% to 1.5% of the sample. The sample consisted of peripheral blood. The receptors were gathered from a woman of 80 years or more with acute or convalescent COVID-19.

This chain uses TRBV5-1 with TRBJ2-3; 15 nucleotides match TRBD2. CDR1 is SGHRS, CDR2 YFSETQ, per germline. The CDR3 has 17 amino acids. The V gene end was trimmed by 4 bases and the J gene end by 2 bases; junction bases not matched to a gene: 5. CDR3 protein: CASSKGTSGGITDTQYF. CDR3 in DNA: TGCGCCAGCAGCAAAGGGACTAGCGGGGGGATCACAGATACGCAGTATTTT.

The chain carries TRBV28 and TRBJ1-5; D perhaps matches TRBD1 (6 bases). The germline CDR1 and CDR2 sequences are MDHEN and SYDVKM. The CDR3 has 15 amino acids. Trimming took off 4 bases at V and 2 bases at J, with 12 bases between the two ends. The CDR3 is CASSSSQGGNQPQHF. CDR3 bases: TGTGCCAGCAGTTCCTCACAGGGAGGCAATCAGCCCCAGCATTTT.

The rearrangement uses TRBV6-2 or TRBV6-3 and TRBJ1-4, with 10 bases aligning to TRBD1. The CDR3 extends over 14 amino acids. Trimming cost V 5 bases and J 5 bases; bases outside gene matches: 2. Germline values: CDR1 MNHEY, CDR2 SVGEGT. CDR3: CASSKGQGNEKLFF. The DNA of the CDR3 is TGTGCCAGCAGTAAGGGACAGGGGAATGAAAAACTGTTTTTT.

J is TRBJ2-1 and V is TRBV3-1 (or the pseudogene TRBV3-2); D not certain. Trimming took off 0 bases at V and 7 bases at J, with 13 bases between the two ends. The CDR3 runs to 15 residues. Per germline, CDR1 LGHDT and CDR2 YNNKEL (reference sequence). CDR3 nucleotides: TGTGCCAGCAGCCAAGATAACGGTAGGAGTAATGAGCAGTTCTTC. Its translation is CASSQDNGRSNEQFF.

The chain employs TRBV11-2 and TRBJ1-6; 9 bases fit TRBD1. V gave up 5 bases and J gave up 10 bases; unmatched junction bases: 6. This CDR3 is built from 14 residues. Germline assignment: CDR1 SGHAT and CDR2 FQNNGV. The CDR3 DNA reads TGTGCCAGCAGCCCCGGGACAGGGAGCTCACCCCTCCACTTT. This translates into CASSPGTGSSPLHF.

The chain is built from TRBV29-1 and TRBJ1-1, with 9 nucleotides matching TRBD1. Losses at the gene ends were 3 bases for V and 5 bases for J; bases not matched to a gene: 7. The V gene's germline CDR1 is SQVTM and CDR2 ANQGSEA. This CDR3 is 14 amino acids long. CDR3 DNA: TGCAGCGTTGAGACCGGGACAGGGAGAACTGAAGCTTTCTTT. It specifies CSVETGTGRTEAFF. Combining the CDR3 with reference TRBV29-1 and TRBJ1-1 gives the whole variable domain SAVISQKPSRDICQRGTSLTIQCQVDSQVTMMFWYRQQPGQSLTLIATANQGSEATYESGFVIDKFPISRPNLTFSTLTVSNMSPEDSSIYLCSVETGTGRTEAFFGQGTRLTVV.

The chain has TRBV19 and TRBJ1-2, with 7 bases identical to TRBD1. The ends lost 2 bases at V and 3 bases at J; junction bases unmatched: 3. Germline lookup yields CDR1 LNHDA and CDR2 SQIVND (reference sequence). There are 14 residues in the CDR3. The CDR3 DNA is TGTGCCAGTAGTATACTCGGGACAGACTATGGCTACACCTTC. Translated, it gives CASSILGTDYGYTF.

The rearrangement links TRBV19 to TRBJ1-1; D remains ambiguous. Germline CDR1 is LNHDA and CDR2 is SQIVND (reference sequence). V lost 10 bases and J lost 0, with 21 bases in between. The CDR3 runs 16 residues. Here the CDR3 reads CATKRAGEIMNTEAFF. CDR3 coding DNA: TGTGCCACTAAGAGGGCCGGAGAAATCATGAACACTGAAGCTTTCTTT.

Here the CDR3 DNA reads TGTGCCAGCAGCTTACAGTTAATGAACACTGAAGCTTTCTTT. As protein: CASSLQLMNTEAFF. The genes are TRBV7-9 and TRBJ1-1; no clear D gene. This CDR3 spans 14 amino acids. Germline values: CDR1 SEHNR, CDR2 FQNEAQ (reference sequence). Trimming removed 2 bases at V and 0 bases at J, with 7 bases between.

J is TRBJ2-7 and V is TRBV11-2; TRBD1 aligns across 11 bases. V was clipped by 5 bases and J by 3 bases; unmatched bases: 6. Germline-derived CDR1 and CDR2 are SGHAT and FQNNGV. The CDR3 spans 15 residues. CDR3 in DNA: TGTGCCAGCAGCCCCGGGACAGGGGGGTTCTACGAGCAGTACTTC. This sequence encodes CASSPGTGGFYEQYF.

This chain joins TRBV2 and TRBJ1-2, with D possibly being TRBD1 (5 bases). The germline gives CDR1 SNHLY, CDR2 FYNNEI. With 6 bases removed from V and 6 bases from J, the gap between germline ends came to 11 bases. The CDR3 loop spans 12 amino acids. CDR3 DNA sequence: TGTGCCAGCAGCAGGGATGAGGATGGCTACACCTTC. It is translated as CASSRDEDGYTF.

The CDR3 sequence: CASSKTGDGYTF. CDR3 coding DNA: TGTGCCAGTAGTAAAACAGGGGATGGCTACACCTTC. The V gene is TRBV19, the J gene TRBJ1-2, with 7 nucleotides matching TRBD1. CDR1 and CDR2 from the germline V gene are LNHDA and SQIVND (reference sequence). With 4 bases clipped from V and 6 bases from J, the junction kept 2 bases outside the gene matches. The CDR3 extends over 12 amino acids.

The chain recombines TRBV6-6 with TRBJ2-1; TRBD2 is a possible D gene (6 bases). The CDR3 runs 15 residues. V was trimmed by 5 bases and J by 2 bases, leaving 13 bases between them. Germline lookup yields CDR1 MNHNY and CDR2 SVGAGI (reference sequence). Here the CDR3 reads CASSPTRFAYNEQFF. The CDR3 DNA follows: TGTGCCAGCAGTCCGACTAGGTTTGCCTACAATGAGCAGTTCTTC.

This chain uses TRBV6-5 with TRBJ2-1, with TRBD1 as a possible D gene (6 bases). This CDR3 comprises 15 residues. Germline V gene lookup returns CDR1 MNHEY and CDR2 SVGAGI. The germline V and J ends were trimmed by 3 bases and 4 bases, with 13 bases remaining between them. The CDR3 here is CASSYTGTQYNEQFF. In DNA form, the CDR3 reads TGTGCCAGCAGTTATACCGGGACACAGTACAATGAGCAGTTCTTC.

The chain combines TRBV6-2 or TRBV6-3 with TRBJ1-3; 10 bases line up with TRBD1. This CDR3 region has 17 residues. Germline V gene lookup returns CDR1 MNHEY and CDR2 SVGEGT. J was trimmed by 0 bases and V by 4 bases; bases with no gene match: 6. The CDR3 here is CASSFFRDRGSGNTIYF. CDR3 nucleotides: TGTGCCAGCAGTTTTTTCCGGGACAGGGGCTCTGGAAACACCATATATTTT.

J is TRBJ2-7 and V is TRBV5-4; D possibly corresponds to TRBD1 (6 bases). This CDR3 is built from 14 residues. V was pared by 5 bases and J by 0 bases, with 12 bases between. Germline lookup yields CDR1 SGHNT and CDR2 YYREEE (reference sequence). This chain's CDR3 is CASRSRQDSYEQYF. As DNA, the CDR3 is TGTGCCAGCAGATCCCGACAGGACTCCTACGAGCAGTACTTC.

The V call is TRBV2, the J call TRBJ2-1, with 9 bases lining up with TRBD2. The germline gives CDR1 SNHLY, CDR2 FYNNEI. This CDR3 has 15 residues. With V trimmed by 5 bases and J by 1 base, 3 bases remained unmatched. CDR3 sequence: CASSHSGSSYNEQFF. CDR3 nucleotides: TGTGCCAGCAGTCATAGCGGGAGTTCCTACAATGAGCAGTTCTTC.

The V gene is TRBV29-1, the J gene TRBJ1-4; D is possibly TRBD1 (5 bases). With 4 bases removed from V and 8 bases from J, the gap between germline ends came to 14 bases. This CDR3 comprises 13 residues. The germline V gene encodes CDR1 SQVTM and CDR2 ANQGSEA. The DNA of the CDR3 is TGCAGCGTTGCTGGCAGGGTGGGGGAAAAACTGTTTTTT. Its protein product is CSVAGRVGEKLFF.

This clone was observed a single time. This chain links TRBV12-3 or TRBV12-4 with TRBJ1-2; D gene ambiguous. Between the trimmed V and J ends, which lost 6 bases and 0 bases, there was a span of 8 bases. The CDR3 is 13 amino acids. The CDR3 is CASSPTANYGYTF. DNA for the CDR3: TGTGCCAGCAGCCCAACAGCTAACTATGGCTACACCTTC.

V gene TRBV15 combines with J gene TRBJ2-4, with D hard to call. Germline lookup yields CDR1 LNHNV and CDR2 YYDKDF (reference sequence). The ends were cut back, 0 bases at V and 4 bases at J, with 19 bases in the middle. This CDR3 spans 18 amino acids. DNA of the CDR3: TGTGCCACCAGCAGAGATGGTTACCAGGAAAGGATTAAAAACATTCAGTACTTC. Translated, it gives CATSRDGYQERIKNIQYF.

As for this clone: The sample has other DNA sequences that encode this CDR3 too. This rearrangement joins TRBV18 to TRBJ1-1; D gene uncertain. V shed 4 bases and J shed 1 base, with 7 bases lying between them. CDR1 and CDR2 (germline): KGHSH, LQKENI. This CDR3 spans 13 amino acids. The CDR3 nucleotides are TGTGCCAGCTCACTAACAAGGAACACTGAAGCTTTCTTT. It encodes CASSLTRNTEAFF.

This chain joins TRBV3-1 (or the pseudogene TRBV3-2) and TRBJ2-7, with a possible D match to TRBD2 (6 bases). The V end lost 0 bases, the J end lost 3 bases, and 9 bases lay between the germline ends. CDR3 length: 14 amino acids. Germline assignment: CDR1 LGHDT and CDR2 YNNKEL (reference sequence). CDR3 nucleotides: TGTGCCAGCAGCCAAGATCCCGGGGGCTACGAGCAGTACTTC. Its translation is CASSQDPGGYEQYF.

The V gene is TRBV11-1, the J gene TRBJ2-1; 8 nucleotides match TRBD2. CDR1 is SGHAT, CDR2 FQDESV, per germline (reference sequence). The V and J ends lost 4 bases and 4 bases, in that order; junction bases with no gene match: 3. CDR3 length: 14 residues. The CDR3 coding sequence is TGTGCCAGCAGCTCCGGGGGGGGATACAATGAGCAGTTCTTC. Translated: CASSSGGGYNEQFF.

This clone has just one count. The V call is TRBV25-1, the J call TRBJ2-6, with 12 bases identical to TRBD2. V shed 6 bases, J shed 2 bases, and the junction held 8 bases outside the gene matches. Per germline, CDR1 MGHDK and CDR2 SYGVNS. The length of the CDR3 is 18 residues. The CDR3 nucleotides are TGTGCCAGCAGCCCCCCTAGCGGGAGGGTTCCTGGGGCCAACGTCCTGACTTTC. This encodes CASSPPSGRVPGANVLTF.

For the CDR3, the DNA is TGTGCCAGCAGGGACTATAGGGAGACCCAGTACTTC. Amino acid sequence: CASRDYRETQYF. The chain employs TRBV2 and TRBJ2-5, with D maybe TRBD2 (6 bases). The germline CDR1 and CDR2 sequences are SNHLY and FYNNEI. The V and J ends lost 6 bases and 5 bases respectively, with 10 bases between them. This CDR3 comprises 12 residues.

In this sample, this clone turned up once. V gene TRBV7-6 combines with J gene TRBJ1-3, with 8 nucleotides matching TRBD1. V gave up 4 bases and J gave up 3 bases; unmatched junction bases: 8. The CDR3 runs to 16 residues. Germline V gene data show CDR1 as SGHVS and CDR2 as FNYEAQ. CDR3 sequence reads: CASSSHQGAGGNTIYF. CDR3 bases: TGTGCCAGCAGCTCTCATCAGGGGGCGGGTGGAAACACCATATATTTT.